This T cell receptor (beta chain) is drawn from a study of T cell changes during pregnancy in multiple sclerosis. V was pared by 3 bases and J by 1 base, with 23 bases between. Germline CDR1 SGDLS, CDR2 YYNGEE. This CDR3 contains 18 residues. Assay used: immunoSEQ multiplex PCR; TCRdb lists only in-frame clones, some missing. The table lists 40,000 to 50,000 clones, about 94% of them singletons. The rearrangement links TRBV9 to TRBJ2-7; tentatively, D is TRBD2 (6 bases). Sequenced material: CD8+ T cells from peripheral blood mononuclear cells, taken in the third trimester of pregnancy. This clonotype originated in a female donor with multiple sclerosis, enrolled in a pregnancy study. CDR3 in DNA: TGTGCCAGCAGCGGCAGGGACTCCTCACCCGATGGATCCTACGAGCAGTACTTC. Translated: CASSGRDSSPDGSYEQYF.